This T cell receptor (beta chain) was found in a study of cytomegalovirus exposure and HLA in healthy donors. Regarding the study as a whole: Reportedly, a later analysis found an Asian-associated ancestry cluster had fewer N-insertions than the roughly 700-donor mean. Earlier analysis looked at TCR beta V segments, and most were productive about 90% or about 30% of the time. Testing in vitro showed a few CMV-associated chains specific for CMV antigens.

Germline V CDR1 and CDR2: KGHSH, LQKENI. Trimming left V 4 bases short and J 0 bases short, with 12 bases between. There are 15 residues in the CDR3. The study ran its PCR with 60 Vbeta and 13 Jbeta primers. Produced via immunoSEQ multiplex PCR; TCRdb's table is partial and in-frame only. The sample holds 65,000 to 95,000 clones, approximately 79% seen once. As regards this clone: Its antigen is unknown.

The origin of this receptor is a human donor in good health. The chain carries TRBV18 and TRBJ1-2; D is unclear. Source material: PBMCs. The CDR3 reads CASSLPGGANYGYTF. For the CDR3, the DNA is TGTGCCAGCTCACTACCGGGAGGAGCTAACTATGGCTACACCTTC.